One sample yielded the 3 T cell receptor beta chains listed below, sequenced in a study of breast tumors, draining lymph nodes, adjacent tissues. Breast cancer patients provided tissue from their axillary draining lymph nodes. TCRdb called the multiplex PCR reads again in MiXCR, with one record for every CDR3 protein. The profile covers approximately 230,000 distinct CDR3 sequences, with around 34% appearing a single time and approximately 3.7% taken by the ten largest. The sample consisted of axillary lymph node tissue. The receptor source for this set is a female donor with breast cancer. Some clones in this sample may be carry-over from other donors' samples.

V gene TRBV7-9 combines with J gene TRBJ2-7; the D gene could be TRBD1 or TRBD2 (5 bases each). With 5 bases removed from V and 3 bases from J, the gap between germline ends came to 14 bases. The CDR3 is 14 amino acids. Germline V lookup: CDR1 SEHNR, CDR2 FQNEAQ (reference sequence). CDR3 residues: CASSRGTANYEQYF. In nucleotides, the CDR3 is TGTGCCAGCAGCCGAGGGACGGCGAACTACGAGCAGTACTTC.

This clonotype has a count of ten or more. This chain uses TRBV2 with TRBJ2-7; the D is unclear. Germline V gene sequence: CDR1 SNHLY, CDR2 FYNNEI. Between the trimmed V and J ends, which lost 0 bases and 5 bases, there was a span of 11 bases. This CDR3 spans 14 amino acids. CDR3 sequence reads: CASSEAFGYHEQYF. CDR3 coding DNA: TGTGCCAGCAGTGAAGCCTTCGGGTACCACGAGCAGTACTTC.

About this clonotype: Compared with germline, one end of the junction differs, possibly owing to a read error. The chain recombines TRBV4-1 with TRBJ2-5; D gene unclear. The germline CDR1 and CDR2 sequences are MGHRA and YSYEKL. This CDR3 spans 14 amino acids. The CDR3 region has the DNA TGCGCCAGCAGCCAAGCGACGTACCAAGGGACCCAGTACTTC. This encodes CASSQATYQGTQYF.